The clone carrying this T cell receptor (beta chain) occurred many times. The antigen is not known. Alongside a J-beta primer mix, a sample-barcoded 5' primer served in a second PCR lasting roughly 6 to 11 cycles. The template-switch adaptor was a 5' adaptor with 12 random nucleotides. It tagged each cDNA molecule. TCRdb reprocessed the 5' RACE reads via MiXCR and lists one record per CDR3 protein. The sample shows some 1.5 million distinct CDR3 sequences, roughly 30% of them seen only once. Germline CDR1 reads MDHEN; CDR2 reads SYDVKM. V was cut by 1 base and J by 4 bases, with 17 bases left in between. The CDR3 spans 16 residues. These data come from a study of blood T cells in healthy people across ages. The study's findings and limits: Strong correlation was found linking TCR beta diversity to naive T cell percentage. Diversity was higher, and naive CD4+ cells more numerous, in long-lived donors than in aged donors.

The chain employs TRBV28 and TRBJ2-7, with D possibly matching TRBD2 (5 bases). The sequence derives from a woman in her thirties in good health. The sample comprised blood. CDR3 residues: CASSLFGRGQTYEQYF. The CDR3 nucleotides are TGTGCCAGCAGTTTATTCGGGCGCGGGCAGACTTACGAGCAGTACTTC.